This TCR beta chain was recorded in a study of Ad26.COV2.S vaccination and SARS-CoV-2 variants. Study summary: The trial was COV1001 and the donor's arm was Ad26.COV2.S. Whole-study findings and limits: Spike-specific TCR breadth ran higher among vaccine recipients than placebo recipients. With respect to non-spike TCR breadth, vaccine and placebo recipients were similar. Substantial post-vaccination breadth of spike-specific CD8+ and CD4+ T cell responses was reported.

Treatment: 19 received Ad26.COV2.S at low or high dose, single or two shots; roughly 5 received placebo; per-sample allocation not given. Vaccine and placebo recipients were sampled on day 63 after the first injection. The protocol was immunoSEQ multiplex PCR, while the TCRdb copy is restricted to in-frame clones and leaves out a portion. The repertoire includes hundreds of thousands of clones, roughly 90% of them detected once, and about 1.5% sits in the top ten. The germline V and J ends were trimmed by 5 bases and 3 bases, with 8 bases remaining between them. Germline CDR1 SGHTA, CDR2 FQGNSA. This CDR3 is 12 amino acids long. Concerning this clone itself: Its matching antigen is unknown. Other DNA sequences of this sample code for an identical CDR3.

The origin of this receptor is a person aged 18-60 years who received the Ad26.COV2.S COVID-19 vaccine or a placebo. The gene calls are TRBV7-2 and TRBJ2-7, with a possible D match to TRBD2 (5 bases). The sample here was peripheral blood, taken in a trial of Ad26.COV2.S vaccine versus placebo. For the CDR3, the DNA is TGTGCCAGCAGCAGGACTTTCTACGAGCAGTACTTC. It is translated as CASSRTFYEQYF.